This is a list of T cell receptor beta chains from one sample in a study of blood T cell repertoires in COVID-19. Sequenced by immunoSEQ multiplex PCR; TCRdb stores in-frame clones only, minus some. The data hold roughly 120,000 clones, with over 75% observed a single time. Material for sequencing was peripheral blood. Receptor source: a man aged 70-80 years with active or convalescent COVID-19. CDR3s include the opening cysteine and the closing phenylalanine or tryptophan. D genes are given only for firm matches. The size entry is marked missing in some rows and otherwise reads once, few, many or a size class.

abundance | j_gene | v_gene | d_gene | CDR3aa | CDR3nt
- | TRBJ2-2 | TRBV29-1 | TRBD1 | CSVRRTGSAGELFF | TGCAGCGTTAGGAGGACAGGGTCAGCCGGGGAGCTGTTTTTT
- | TRBJ1-1 | TRBV7-9 | TRBD1 | CASSLGTGGSTEAFF | TGTGCCAGCAGCTTAGGGACAGGGGGCTCCACTGAAGCTTTCTTT
- | TRBJ1-2 | TRBV12-3/TRBV12-4 | - | CASRLRDGYTF | TGTGCCAGCAGGCTGCGAGATGGCTACACCTTC
- | TRBJ1-2 | TRBV19 | - | CASSTSPGLSSKGYTF | TGTGCCAGTAGTACTTCTCCGGGACTTTCCTCCAAGGGCTACACCTTC
- | TRBJ2-2 | TRBV3-1/TRBV3-2 | TRBD1 | CASSPPGQGASGELFF | TGTGCCAGCAGCCCACCGGGACAGGGGGCAAGCGGGGAGCTGTTTTTT
- | TRBJ1-1 | TRBV19 | - | CASSILQRAEAFF | TGTGCCAGTAGTATCCTACAGAGGGCTGAAGCTTTCTTT
- | TRBJ2-7 | TRBV27 | - | CASSLSGQSGSYEQYF | TGTGCCAGCAGTTTATCAGGCCAAAGTGGGAGCTACGAGCAGTACTTC
- | TRBJ2-3 | TRBV6-5 | TRBD1 | CASTLTGGVTDTQYF | TGTGCCAGCACCCTGACAGGGGGCGTGACAGATACGCAGTATTTT
- | TRBJ2-7 | TRBV6-6 | - | CASRGNYDYEQYF | TGTGCCAGTCGCGGGAACTACGACTACGAGCAGTACTTC
- | TRBJ2-6 | TRBV28 | TRBD1 | CASSLTGEFGANVLTF | TGTGCCAGCAGTCTGACAGGGGAGTTTGGGGCCAACGTCCTGACTTTC
- | TRBJ2-7 | TRBV10-3 | TRBD2 | CAISEGASGREQYF | TGTGCCATCAGTGAGGGGGCTAGCGGCAGAGAGCAGTACTTC
- | TRBJ1-5 | TRBV2 | - | CASSASARSNQPQHF | TGTGCCAGCAGTGCGAGCGCCCGTAGCAATCAGCCCCAGCATTTT
few | TRBJ2-7 | TRBV19 | - | CASSTATGFEQYF | TGTGCCAGTAGTACCGCGACAGGTTTTGAGCAGTACTTC
- | TRBJ2-1 | TRBV7-6 | TRBD2 | CASSPTSVLGNEQFF | TGTGCCAGCAGCCCGACTAGCGTTTTAGGAAATGAGCAGTTCTTC
- | TRBJ1-5 | TRBV27 | TRBD1 | CASSFGTGNQPQHF | TGTGCCAGCAGTTTCGGGACAGGGAATCAGCCCCAGCATTTT
- | TRBJ2-2 | TRBV7-2 | TRBD2 | CASSLGPSGTSSSGELFF | TGTGCCAGCAGCTTAGGCCCCTCCGGGACTAGTTCCTCCGGGGAGCTGTTTTTT
- | TRBJ2-1 | TRBV24-1 | - | CATSDFDRSPYNEQFF | TGTGCCACCAGTGATTTCGACAGGAGTCCCTACAATGAGCAGTTCTTC
- | TRBJ2-1 | TRBV5-8 | TRBD2 | CASSYASGTSGRDEQFF | TGTGCCAGCAGTTACGCGTCCGGGACTAGCGGGAGGGATGAGCAGTTCTTC
once | TRBJ2-1 | TRBV7-3 | - | CASSSDHSGAGEQFF | TGTGCCAGCAGCTCGGACCATTCAGGGGCAGGTGAGCAGTTCTTC
- | TRBJ2-2 | TRBV6-6 | - | CASRRTGQGPNTGELFF | TGTGCCAGCAGACGAACTGGGCAGGGTCCTAACACCGGGGAGCTGTTTTTT
- | TRBJ2-1 | TRBV3-1/TRBV3-2 | TRBD1 | CASSLETGNEQFF | TGTGCCAGCAGCCTGGAGACAGGGAATGAGCAGTTCTTC
- | TRBJ2-7 | TRBV7-3 | - | CASSFTGGFGNEQYF | TGTGCCAGCAGCTTTACTGGAGGGTTTGGCAACGAGCAGTACTTC
- | TRBJ1-6 | TRBV20-1 | - | CSASATPDSSYNSPLHF | TGCAGTGCTAGTGCAACCCCTGATAGCTCCTATAATTCACCCCTCCACTTT
- | TRBJ1-5 | TRBV7-2 | TRBD1 | CASRAGTGGGQPQHF | TGTGCCAGCAGGGCCGGGACAGGGGGCGGACAGCCCCAGCATTTT
- | TRBJ2-3 | TRBV15 | - | CATSRDRSSDTQYF | TGTGCCACCAGCAGAGATAGGAGCTCAGATACGCAGTATTTT
- | TRBJ1-2 | TRBV29-1 | - | CSVESFYGYTF | TGCAGCGTTGAGAGTTTCTATGGCTACACCTTC
- | TRBJ2-2 | TRBV11-3 | - | CASSSLGGTGELFF | TGTGCCAGCAGCTCTCTAGGGGGCACCGGGGAGCTGTTTTTT
- | TRBJ1-6 | TRBV9 | TRBD1 | CASSSSGQGLGNSPLHF | TGTGCCAGCAGCTCATCGGGACAGGGATTGGGCAATTCACCCCTCCACTTT
- | TRBJ2-3 | TRBV28 | - | CASSLGGITDTQYF | TGTGCCAGCAGTTTAGGAGGCATCACAGATACGCAGTATTTT
- | TRBJ2-7 | TRBV2 | - | CASNGQLSYEQYF | TGTGCCAGCAACGGACAGCTCTCCTACGAGCAGTACTTC
- | TRBJ2-3 | TRBV29-1 | - | CSAGQTGWGTDTQYF | TGCAGCGCCGGCCAAACAGGGTGGGGCACAGATACGCAGTATTTT
- | TRBJ1-1 | TRBV6-5 | - | CASSYSQGGTEAFF | TGTGCCAGCAGTTACTCACAGGGCGGCACTGAAGCTTTCTTT
- | TRBJ2-3 | TRBV5-1 | TRBD1 | CASSRPDRGGTDTQYF | TGCGCCAGCAGCAGACCAGACAGGGGAGGCACAGATACGCAGTATTTT
- | TRBJ2-7 | TRBV7-2 | - | CASSLVGSSSYEQYF | TGTGCCAGCAGCTTAGTAGGGAGTAGCTCCTACGAGCAGTACTTC
- | TRBJ2-5 | TRBV4-1 | - | CASSQLGVQETQYF | TGCGCCAGCAGCCAATTAGGGGTACAAGAGACCCAGTACTTC
- | TRBJ2-2 | TRBV5-1 | - | CASSWTGGLADTGELFF | TGCGCCAGCAGCTGGACAGGGGGACTAGCGGACACCGGGGAGCTGTTTTTT
- | TRBJ2-1 | TRBV2 | - | CASSDGQGMVEQFF | TGTGCCAGCAGTGACGGCCAGGGCATGGTTGAGCAGTTCTTC
- | TRBJ2-7 | TRBV28 | - | CASSGTPYEQYF | TGTGCCAGCAGTGGGACACCCTACGAGCAGTACTTC
- | TRBJ1-1 | TRBV10-3 | TRBD1 | CAIKGQGGMNTEAFF | TGTGCCATCAAGGGGCAGGGGGGCATGAACACTGAAGCTTTCTTT
- | TRBJ1-4 | TRBV1 | - | CTSSRRTGRRPNEKLFF | TGCACCAGCAGCCGAAGGACAGGGAGGCGGCCTAATGAAAAACTGTTTTTT